One sample yielded the 8 T cell receptor beta chains listed below, sequenced in a study of T cells in Graves' hyperthyroidism and ophthalmopathy. Authors of the study amplified TCR beta CDR3 regions from RNA transcripts. In the first-round RT-PCR of the TCR CDR3, the HTBI primer set was used. Via MiXCR, TCRdb re-called the multiplex PCR reads, giving one row per CDR3 protein. The sample holds hundreds of thousands of distinct CDR3 sequences; about 20% are singletons and the top ten take around 50%. The sequencing sample was made of blood. The receptors derive from a woman aged 65 to 85 with Graves' ophthalmopathy.

This chain joins TRBV20-1 and TRBJ2-3; 13 bases align to TRBD2. Germline loops: CDR1 DFQATT, CDR2 SNEGSKA (reference sequence). The CDR3 sequence is 14 residues long. Here the CDR3 reads CGGLAGFPRDTQYF. In nucleotides, the CDR3 is TGCGGGGGACTAGCGGGATTTCCACGAGATACGCAGTATTTT.

This clonotype was detected a few times. The rearrangement joins TRBV20-1 to TRBJ2-7, with 8 bases that match TRBD2. Germline V gene sequence: CDR1 DFQATT, CDR2 SNEGSKA (reference sequence). This CDR3 has 11 amino acids. J was trimmed by 7 bases and V by 6 bases; bases with no gene match: 5. In nucleotides, the CDR3 is TGCAGTGCGGGGACTAGACTTGAGCAGTACTTC. Protein: CSAGTRLEQYF.

This clonotype was picked up a small number of times. The chain combines TRBV11-2 with TRBJ1-2, with a possible D match to TRBD1 (6 bases). This CDR3 comprises 15 residues. Germline-derived CDR1 and CDR2 are SGHAT and FQNNGV. Trimming shortened V by 0 bases and J by 3 bases, and 11 bases separated the two germline ends. The CDR3 nucleotides read TGTGCCAGCAGCTTAGACCCAGGGGCCCACTATGGCTACACCTTC. Encoded protein: CASSLDPGAHYGYTF.

Regarding this clonotype: The junction shows a germline mismatch at one end, possibly a read error. This chain links TRBV7-7 with TRBJ2-1; D may correspond to TRBD1 or TRBD2 (6 bases each). The length of the CDR3 is 16 residues. Germline V gives CDR1 SSHAT, CDR2 FNYEAQ (reference sequence). The CDR3 sequence: CASSPLWGATYNEQFF. The CDR3 DNA reads TGTGCTAGCAGCCCGCTCTGGGGGGCCACCTACAATGAGCAGTTCTTC.

Note on this clonotype: A junction boundary mismatches the germline segment, possibly from a read error. This rearrangement joins TRBV5-1 to TRBJ2-5; TRBD2 agrees at 8 bases. The CDR3 is 16 residues long. Germline V CDR1 and CDR2: SGHRS, YFSETQ. CDR3 coding DNA: TGTGCCAGCAGCTTAGCGTCGGGACTAGGCCAAGAGACCCAGTACTTC. It specifies CASSLASGLGQETQYF.

In its sample, this clonotype was seen a few times. V usage is TRBV19 and J usage is TRBJ1-1; possible D gene TRBD1, 6 bases. V lost 5 bases and J lost 0, with 19 bases in between. CDR1 is LNHDA, CDR2 SQIVND, per germline (reference sequence). The CDR3 contains 17 residues. The CDR3 coding sequence is TGTGCCAGTAGTTCCCCGAGGGGGGGCAGAGTGAACACTGAAGCTTTCTTT. Residues: CASSSPRGGRVNTEAFF.

This clonotype occurred a few times. The chain combines TRBV20-1 with TRBJ2-7; 7 bases line up with TRBD2. The CDR3 totals 16 residues. The trim removed 0 bases at V and 2 bases at J, leaving 10 bases unmatched. CDR1 DFQATT and CDR2 SNEGSKA come from the germline V gene (reference sequence). The CDR3 protein is CSARDYLGEGPYEQYF. As DNA, the CDR3 is TGCAGTGCTAGAGATTACCTGGGGGAGGGCCCCTACGAGCAGTACTTC.

The rearrangement joins TRBV19 to TRBJ2-7, with D possibly TRBD2 on 5 matching bases. The germline V gene encodes CDR1 LNHDA and CDR2 SQIVND (reference sequence). The length of the CDR3 is 16 residues. V was cut by 7 bases and J by 1 base, with 20 bases left in between. CDR3 DNA sequence: TGTGCCAGTACCTCCCTTACTAGTCCCCCTTCCTACGAGCAGTACTTC. It specifies CASTSLTSPPSYEQYF. The full variable domain, rest sourced from reference TRBV19 and TRBJ2-7, is DGGITQSPKYLFRKEGQNVTLSCEQNLNHDAMYWYRQDPGQGLRLIYYSQIVNDFQKGDIAEGYSVSREKKESFPLTVTSAQKNPTAFYLCASTSLTSPPSYEQYFGPGTRLTVT.